This is a list of T cell receptor beta chains from one sample in a study of breast tumors, draining lymph nodes, adjacent tissues. TCRdb independently ran MiXCR on the multiplex PCR reads; one entry per CDR3 protein. The sample has 23,000 or so distinct CDR3 sequences, 64% seen once. Sample: tumor-adjacent breast tissue. The receptors stem from a female donor with breast cancer. Some clones in this sample may be carry-over from other donors' samples. The CDR3 runs from the conserved cysteine through the conserved F or W. Fields, in order: clone size, V gene, D gene, J gene, CDR3 DNA, CDR3 protein. The D gene is left open where the match is weak. The size of a clone is reported for some rows only, either as once, few or many, or as a class for expanded clones.

medium-sized,TRBV20-1,.,TRBJ1-2,TGCAGTGCTAGTTCAGCTTATGGCTACACCTTC,CSASSAYGYTF
many,TRBV5-4,TRBD2,TRBJ2-3,TGTGCCAGCAGCCCAGCGGGGAAGGGGACAGATACGCAGTATTTT,CASSPAGKGTDTQYF
.,TRBV20-1,TRBD1,TRBJ1-3,TGCAGTGCTAGACAGGGGGTTGCTGGAAACACCATATATTTT,CSARQGVAGNTIYF
.,TRBV2,TRBD1,TRBJ1-4,TGTGCCAGCAGTACCACAGGGGGTCTAAGTGAAAAACTGTTTTTT,CASSTTGGLSEKLFF
medium-sized,TRBV4-1,TRBD1,TRBJ2-7,TGCGCCAGCAGCCAAGATATATATGGGACAGGGCAATCCTACGAGCAGTACTTC,CASSQDIYGTGQSYEQYF
once,TRBV14,.,TRBJ1-6,TGTGCCAGCAGCCTTAGTCTTTCACCCCTCCACTTT,CASSLSLSPLHF
.,TRBV12-3/TRBV12-4,TRBD2,TRBJ2-1,TGTGCCAGCAGTTTACGGGGGGACTACAATGAGCAGTTCTTC,CASSLRGDYNEQFF
.,TRBV4-3,.,TRBJ1-6,TGCGCCAGCAGCCTAGGGGGAAATTCACCCCTCCACTTT,CASSLGGNSPLHF
many,TRBV20-1,TRBD2,TRBJ2-2,TGCAGTGCTCTAGCGGGGGGAGGGACCGGGGAGCTGTTTTTT,CSALAGGGTGELFF
few,TRBV20-1,.,TRBJ1-2,TGCAGTGCTAGAGATAAGACGGCCGCGGCTGGCTACGCCTTC,CSARDKTAAAGYAF
few,TRBV5-6,.,TRBJ1-6,TGTGCCAGCAGCACCCCAGGGGTCTCCTATAATTCACCCCTCCACTTT,CASSTPGVSYNSPLHF
many,TRBV5-1,TRBD2,TRBJ2-1,TGCGCCAGCAGCTTGGCTAGCGGGGGGGACAATGAGCAGTTCTTC,CASSLASGGDNEQFF
.,TRBV7-8,TRBD1,TRBJ1-6,TGTGCCAGCAGACGGACAGGGGAGAATTCACCCCTCCACTTT,CASRRTGENSPLHF
many,TRBV10-3,.,TRBJ2-1,TGTGCCATCAGTGAAGGGATTCTGGGTCCGTTCTTC,CAISEGILGPFF
.,TRBV7-6,TRBD2,TRBJ2-1,TGTGCCAGCAGCTTTACGCGGGGGGGCCGTAATGAGCAGTTCTTC,CASSFTRGGRNEQFF
medium-sized,TRBV12-3/TRBV12-4,.,TRBJ2-5,TGTGCCAGCAGTTTCGAGGAGACCCAGTACTTC,CASSFEETQYF
.,TRBV20-1,.,TRBJ2-2,TGCAGTGCTATTCGGAACACCGGGGAGCTGTTTTTT,CSAIRNTGELFF
.,TRBV25-1,TRBD1,TRBJ2-2,TGTGCCAGCAGTGATGCCGGGACAGCGAACACCGGGGAGCTGTCTTTT,CASSDAGTANTGELSF
.,TRBV19,TRBD1,TRBJ1-2,TGTGCCAGTAGTATCGGGCAGGGGGCTAACTATGGCTACACCTTC,CASSIGQGANYGYTF
few,TRBV15,.,TRBJ1-6,TGTGCCACCTCAGCGGGGGGTTGGAATTCACCCCTCCACTTT,CATSAGGWNSPLHF
many,TRBV28,TRBD1,TRBJ1-4,TGTGCCAGCAGTTTCGGACAGGCGCCAAGGGAAAAACTGTTTTTT,CASSFGQAPREKLFF
.,TRBV2,TRBD2,TRBJ2-5,TGTGCCACGGGACTAGCGGGGGAGGGAGAGACCCAGTACTTC,CATGLAGEGETQYF
once,TRBV20-1,.,TRBJ2-7,TGCAGTGCTAGAGAAGCGGAAAATACCTCCGAGCAGTACTTC,CSAREAENTSEQYF
.,TRBV7-3,.,TRBJ1-4,TGTGCCAGCAGCCCCGGACAGCCTAATGAAAAACTGTTTTTT,CASSPGQPNEKLFF
medium-sized,TRBV24-1,.,TRBJ2-2,TGTGCCACCAGTGAACATCTAAACACCGGGGAGCTGTTTTTT,CATSEHLNTGELFF
many,TRBV6-2/TRBV6-3,.,TRBJ2-1,TGTGCCAGCAGTCACTCGATGGGTGATGGGCAGTTCTTC,CASSHSMGDGQFF
.,TRBV11-3,TRBD2,TRBJ2-1,TGTGCCAGCAGCTTCGGACTAGCGGGACCGGATGAGCAGTTCTTC,CASSFGLAGPDEQFF
.,TRBV2,TRBD1,TRBJ1-6,TGTGCCAGCAGTGGGGACAGGGATAATTCACCCCTCCACTTT,CASSGDRDNSPLHF
few,TRBV29-1,TRBD2,TRBJ2-1,TGCAGCGTTGGCGGGAGGTCTAGCTCCTACAATGAGCAGTTCTTC,CSVGGRSSSYNEQFF
once,TRBV2,.,TRBJ2-1,TGTGCCAGCAGTCCCTCTAGGTTTGAGCAGTTCTTC,CASSPSRFEQFF
.,TRBV2,TRBD1,TRBJ1-4,TGTGCCAGCAGTCCAGACAGGGGGCGGACCCTTAATGAAAAACTGTTTTTT,CASSPDRGRTLNEKLFF
medium-sized,TRBV6-1,.,TRBJ2-7,TGTGCCAGCAGGAATCAGGGATACGAGCAGTACTTC,CASRNQGYEQYF
.,TRBV5-1,.,TRBJ2-6,TGCGCCAGCAGCTTGTTGGGGGGTGCTGGCGCCAACGTCCTGACTTTC,CASSLLGGAGANVLTF
many,TRBV20-1,.,TRBJ2-1,TGCAGTGCCGTCAAGGGGGCGGGGTGGGGGAATGAGCAGTTCTTC,CSAVKGAGWGNEQFF
.,TRBV5-8,TRBD1,TRBJ2-7,TGTGCCAGCAGTTCCGACAGGGCCAGCTCCTACGAGCAGTACTTC,CASSSDRASSYEQYF
.,TRBV6-4,TRBD2,TRBJ2-1,TGTGCCAGCAGGGCCAGCGGGAGCTCCTACAATGAGCAGTTCTTC,CASRASGSSYNEQFF
.,TRBV10-2,.,TRBJ2-3,TGCGCCAGCAAAGGGGATAGCACAGATACGCAGTATTTT,CASKGDSTDTQYF
.,TRBV5-1,TRBD2,TRBJ2-7,TGCGCCAGCAGCTTGTCTAGCGGCTTCTCCTACGAGCAGTACTTC,CASSLSSGFSYEQYF
.,TRBV5-8,TRBD2,TRBJ2-3,TGTGCCAGCAGCTTGGAGTGGCTAGCGGGAGTGGACCCCACAGATACGCAGTATTTT,CASSLEWLAGVDPTDTQYF
.,TRBV6-5,TRBD1,TRBJ2-2,TGTGCCGGCAGTTACTACCGGGACAGGGTATCCACCGGGGAGCTGTTTTTT,CAGSYYRDRVSTGELFF
many,TRBV2,.,TRBJ1-1,TGTGCCAGCAGTCGGGGAGAGGGCACTGAAGCTTTCTTT,CASSRGEGTEAFF
many,TRBV6-5,.,TRBJ1-2,TGTGCCAGCAGAGAAACCGGACGGAACTATGGCTACACCTTC,CASRETGRNYGYTF
medium-sized,TRBV7-9,TRBD1,TRBJ1-6,TGTGCCAGCAGGCGGACAGGCCATAATTCACCCCTCCACTTT,CASRRTGHNSPLHF
medium-sized,TRBV7-3,TRBD2,TRBJ2-1,TGTGCCAGCAAAATTAGCGGGGGGGCCAATGAGCAGTTCTTC,CASKISGGANEQFF
many,TRBV19,.,TRBJ2-1,TGTGCCAGTAGTGGGTTCGGGGGAAATGAGCAGTTTTTT,CASSGFGGNEQFF
.,TRBV5-5,TRBD1,TRBJ2-5,TGTGCCAGCAGCTTTAACAGGGGTCAAGAGACCCAGTACTTC,CASSFNRGQETQYF
.,TRBV6-1,TRBD1,TRBJ2-3,TGTGCCAGCATAAGGTTAGGGACAGCTCCCACAGATACGCAGTATTTT,CASIRLGTAPTDTQYF
.,TRBV7-9,.,TRBJ1-4,TGTGCCAGCAGCTTATTGCCAGGTTCGGGACTAAATGAAAAACTGTTTTTT,CASSLLPGSGLNEKLFF
few,TRBV29-1,.,TRBJ2-1,TGCAGCGTTGACTATGCCTACAATGAGCAGTTCTTC,CSVDYAYNEQFF
.,TRBV4-3,.,TRBJ2-3,TGCGCCAGCAGCCAAACTAGTCCCACAGATACGCAGTATTTT,CASSQTSPTDTQYF
.,TRBV15,.,TRBJ2-1,TGTGCCACCCGAACTCAGGGGGGCTGGGATCTCAATGAGCAGTTCTTC,CATRTQGGWDLNEQFF
medium-sized,TRBV15,.,TRBJ1-4,TGTGCCACCAGCGCGGGGGTGGGGTCAACTAATGAAAAACTGTTTTTT,CATSAGVGSTNEKLFF